What follows describes a single TCR beta chain. Its recognized antigen is unknown. Nothing much larger sits one base from this clone, and base qualities are not available. From a lookup of the germline V gene (reference sequence), CDR1 and CDR2 are DFQATT and SNEGSKA. The junction carries 12 bases between V and J, which are trimmed by 6 bases and 0 bases respectively. The CDR3, cysteine through phenylalanine, is 14 amino acids long. Only the CDR3 DNA is retained, 42 bases long and in frame from the first base. This sample stems from a study of T-cell reconstitution after alpha-beta-depleted transplantation in children (dated by TCRdb to 2015 to 2016). With regard to the full study: Using TCR repertoire profiling, the study followed T-cell immune reconstitution in a quantitative way in children after TCRalphabeta/CD19-depleted allogeneic hematopoietic cell transplantation.

What the treatment or condition label conveys for this sample: allogeneic hematopoietic cell transplantation with graft depleted of TCRalphabeta T cells and CD19 B cells. Transplant recipients were children who received TCRalphabeta/CD19-depleted allogeneic hematopoietic cell grafts. General study outcomes and caveats: Hyperexpanded clone frequencies declined over subsequent months; after one year, T-cell counts and TCRbeta diversity were mostly attributed to newly produced T cells. In some patients, the high TCRbeta diversity seen at day 60 was put down to recipient T cells and intrathymic progenitors that had survived conditioning. The apparently early alphabetaT-cell count recovery about two months after transplant was reportedly dependent on only several hundred rapidly expanded clones derived from non-depleted graft cells.

Libraries came from PCR. The listed sequencing device is Illumina HiSeq 2500. TCR library preparation used molecular barcoding, with unique molecular identifiers applied to normalize quantification of the TCRbeta repertoire. TCRdb reran the public reads through fastp at Q25 and MiXCR, keeping productive beta chains. When rows share a CDR3 protein, they turn into one entry using the most common DNA and genes. For this sample the table gives about 90,000 distinct CDR3 sequences, of which roughly a sixth were detected only once. The top ten constitute about 18% of the sample. This clonotype was sampled from a male patient aged 2 to 10 who had a stem cell transplant for acute lymphoblastic leukemia, so the T cells may come from the graft donor. In this chain, TRBV20-1 is recombined with TRBJ2-4; the D gene cannot be resolved reliably. The starting material was PBMCs, mostly from graft donor cells, obtained 180 days after TCRalphabeta/CD19-depleted stem cell transplant. The DNA sequence is given as TGCAGTGCAACAGCATTCCTAGCCAAAAACATTCAGTACTTC. This encodes CSATAFLAKNIQYF.